This TCR beta chain was sequenced in a study of T cells in Graves' hyperthyroidism and ophthalmopathy. General observations from the study: Ophthalmopathy onset followed model prediction by a median about six months. Most clonotypes expanded in thyroid above 0.001 were likewise present in blood.

Per germline, CDR1 MDHEN and CDR2 SYDVKM. Unmatched junction bases numbered 3, after V lost 2 bases and J lost 2 bases. This CDR3 contains 15 residues. This clonotype was seen at least ten times. What it binds is not known. RNA transcripts yielded amplified TCR beta CDR3 regions. Initially, a first-round RT-PCR of the TCR CDR3 employed the HTBI primer set. TCRdb independently ran MiXCR on the multiplex PCR reads; one entry per CDR3 protein. The sample includes about 300,000 distinct CDR3 sequences, under 30% of them seen just once. In patients aged 18 to 65, hyperthyroidism was newly diagnosed, with duration under 2 months. Roughly 9.1 ml of fresh peripheral blood supplied the PBMCs.

The specimen was blood. The chain links TRBV28 to TRBJ2-7; TRBD2 matches at 10 bases. The sequence was obtained from a man aged 40-49 years with Graves' hyperthyroidism that later progressed to Graves' ophthalmopathy. The DNA for the CDR3 is TGTGCCAGCAGTTTACTCCTAGCGGGAGCCTACGAGCAGTACTTC. Translated: CASSLLLAGAYEQYF.